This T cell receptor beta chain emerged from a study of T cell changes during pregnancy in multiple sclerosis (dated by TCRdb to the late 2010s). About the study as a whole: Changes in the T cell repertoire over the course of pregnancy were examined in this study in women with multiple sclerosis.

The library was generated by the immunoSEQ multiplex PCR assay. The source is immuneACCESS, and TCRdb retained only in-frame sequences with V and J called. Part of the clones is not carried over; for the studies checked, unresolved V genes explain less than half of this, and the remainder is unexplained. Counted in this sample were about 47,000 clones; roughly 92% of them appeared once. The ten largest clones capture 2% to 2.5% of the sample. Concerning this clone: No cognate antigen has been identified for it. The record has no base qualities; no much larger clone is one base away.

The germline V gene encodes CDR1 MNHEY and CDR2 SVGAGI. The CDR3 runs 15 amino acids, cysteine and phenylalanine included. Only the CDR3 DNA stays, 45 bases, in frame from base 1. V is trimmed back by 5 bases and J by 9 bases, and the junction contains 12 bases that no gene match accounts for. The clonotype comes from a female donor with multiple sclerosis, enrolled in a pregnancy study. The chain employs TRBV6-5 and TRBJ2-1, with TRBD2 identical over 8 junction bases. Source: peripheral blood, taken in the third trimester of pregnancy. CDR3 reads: CASSRAGAVEGEQFF. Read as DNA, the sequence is TGTGCCAGCAGTCGAGCGGGAGCAGTGGAGGGTGAGCAGTTCTTC.